The rows below give T cell receptor beta chains drawn from one sample of a study of early T cells in non-severe SARS-CoV-2 infection. One entry per CDR3 protein, called by TCRdb with MiXCR from the 5' RACE reads. Among 95,000 to 100,000 distinct CDR3 sequences listed, approximately 10% were seen once. Sample: whole blood. All receptors derive from an adult who was a healthcare worker with PCR-confirmed SARS-CoV-2 infection or an uninfected control (not recorded which). The CDR3 runs from the conserved cysteine through the conserved F or W. A D gene is named only where the DNA matches it firmly. Size tells how often a clone was seen (once, few, many) or the class of an expanded clone, and some rows leave it out.

cdr3_nt: TGCAGTGCTAGAGCAGGAGAGACCCAGTACTTC; cdr3_aa: CSARAGETQYF; v_call: TRBV20-1; j_call: TRBJ2-5; d_call: NA; clone_size: NA
cdr3_nt: TGCGCCAGCAGCTTGGATCCACCGGGACAGGGCTACGGGGCCAACGTCCTGACTTTC; cdr3_aa: CASSLDPPGQGYGANVLTF; v_call: TRBV5-1; j_call: TRBJ2-6; d_call: TRBD1; clone_size: NA
cdr3_nt: TGCAGCGCCCGATTTGGGACAGGGGGTGAGCAGTTCTTC; cdr3_aa: CSARFGTGGEQFF; v_call: TRBV29-1; j_call: TRBJ2-1; d_call: TRBD1; clone_size: NA
cdr3_nt: TGTGCCAGCTCAAACAGGGAGAGCAATTCACCCCTCCACTTT; cdr3_aa: CASSNRESNSPLHF; v_call: TRBV18; j_call: TRBJ1-6; d_call: NA; clone_size: NA
cdr3_nt: TGTGCCAGCAGCCAAGATGGGACAGGGGGTGGAGATACGCAGTATTTT; cdr3_aa: CASSQDGTGGGDTQYF; v_call: TRBV4-2; j_call: TRBJ2-3; d_call: TRBD1; clone_size: few
cdr3_nt: TGTGCCACCAGAGGACGGAACTATGGCTACACCTTC; cdr3_aa: CATRGRNYGYTF; v_call: TRBV28; j_call: TRBJ1-2; d_call: NA; clone_size: many
cdr3_nt: TGCGCCAGCAGCTTCACCGGGACAGGGAACACTGAAGCTTTCTTT; cdr3_aa: CASSFTGTGNTEAFF; v_call: TRBV5-1; j_call: TRBJ1-1; d_call: TRBD1; clone_size: many
cdr3_nt: TGCGCCAGCAGCCAAGTGGGACTAGCGGAGAACACCGGGGAGCTGTTTTTT; cdr3_aa: CASSQVGLAENTGELFF; v_call: TRBV4-1; j_call: TRBJ2-2; d_call: TRBD2; clone_size: many
cdr3_nt: TGCAGCGTTACTACAGGGGGACGTGAAAAACTGTTTTTT; cdr3_aa: CSVTTGGREKLFF; v_call: TRBV29-1; j_call: TRBJ1-4; d_call: TRBD1; clone_size: NA
cdr3_nt: TGTGCCAGCAGTTTGGTCCAGGGCCCCTACAATGAGCAGTTCTTC; cdr3_aa: CASSLVQGPYNEQFF; v_call: TRBV28; j_call: TRBJ2-1; d_call: NA; clone_size: many
cdr3_nt: TGTGCCAGCAGTTCAGCGGGAGGGCAACAGTTCTTC; cdr3_aa: CASSSAGGQQFF; v_call: TRBV28; j_call: TRBJ2-1; d_call: TRBD2; clone_size: many
cdr3_nt: TGTGCCAGCAACCTCCGCGGGCCGGGGATGGGCGAAAAACTGTTTTTT; cdr3_aa: CASNLRGPGMGEKLFF; v_call: TRBV27; j_call: TRBJ1-4; d_call: NA; clone_size: NA
cdr3_nt: TGTGCCAGCAGTATTTGGAGGTCGGGGGGCGAGCAGTACTTC; cdr3_aa: CASSIWRSGGEQYF; v_call: TRBV27; j_call: TRBJ2-7; d_call: TRBD2; clone_size: NA
cdr3_nt: TGCAGTGCTAGAGGATTGGACAGGTACAATGAGCAGTTCTTC; cdr3_aa: CSARGLDRYNEQFF; v_call: TRBV20-1; j_call: TRBJ2-1; d_call: TRBD1; clone_size: many
cdr3_nt: TGTGCCAGCAGCTTAGCGGGAGGGTGGATGAACACTGAAGCTTTCTTT; cdr3_aa: CASSLAGGWMNTEAFF; v_call: TRBV7-2; j_call: TRBJ1-1; d_call: NA; clone_size: few
cdr3_nt: TGCAGTGCTAGCAGGGGGCGCGTGGAGACCCAGTACTTC; cdr3_aa: CSASRGRVETQYF; v_call: TRBV20-1; j_call: TRBJ2-5; d_call: TRBD1; clone_size: NA
cdr3_nt: TGTGCCAGCAGCCCCACATCGGGACAGACTGGAAACACCATATATTTT; cdr3_aa: CASSPTSGQTGNTIYF; v_call: TRBV11-2; j_call: TRBJ1-3; d_call: TRBD1; clone_size: NA
cdr3_nt: TGTGCCAGCTCACCACGAGAAATCTCCTACAATGAGCAGTTCTTC; cdr3_aa: CASSPREISYNEQFF; v_call: TRBV18; j_call: TRBJ2-1; d_call: NA; clone_size: many
cdr3_nt: TGTGCCATCAGTGAGAGACCACAAGAGACCCAGTACTTC; cdr3_aa: CAISERPQETQYF; v_call: TRBV10-3; j_call: TRBJ2-5; d_call: NA; clone_size: NA
cdr3_nt: TGCAGTGCTAGGACCTCTGGAAACACCATATATTTT; cdr3_aa: CSARTSGNTIYF; v_call: TRBV20-1; j_call: TRBJ1-3; d_call: NA; clone_size: many
cdr3_nt: TGTGCCAGCAGGAAGGTGGGACAGGGGTTCGAGCAGTACTTC; cdr3_aa: CASRKVGQGFEQYF; v_call: TRBV6-1; j_call: TRBJ2-7; d_call: TRBD1; clone_size: many
cdr3_nt: TGTGCCAGCAGTTACGGGCAGGCTGAAGCTTTCTTT; cdr3_aa: CASSYGQAEAFF; v_call: TRBV6-6; j_call: TRBJ1-1; d_call: NA; clone_size: few
cdr3_nt: TGCGCCAGCAGCTTGTTCGGGACAGAAAATGAAAAACTGTTTTTT; cdr3_aa: CASSLFGTENEKLFF; v_call: TRBV5-1; j_call: TRBJ1-4; d_call: TRBD1; clone_size: many
cdr3_nt: TGTGCCATCAGCCCGGGGGGCTCGGGCACAGATACGCAGTATTTT; cdr3_aa: CAISPGGSGTDTQYF; v_call: TRBV10-3; j_call: TRBJ2-3; d_call: NA; clone_size: many
cdr3_nt: TGTGCCAGCAGCAGAAAACAGACTAACTATGGCTACACCTTC; cdr3_aa: CASSRKQTNYGYTF; v_call: TRBV3-1; j_call: TRBJ1-2; d_call: NA; clone_size: NA
cdr3_nt: TGCAGCGTGGGCGGGACTAGCGGCGCCTACGAGCAGTACTTC; cdr3_aa: CSVGGTSGAYEQYF; v_call: TRBV29-1; j_call: TRBJ2-7; d_call: TRBD2; clone_size: few
cdr3_nt: TGTGCCAGCAGTTTTGCCCAGGGTCCTAGCTCCTACGAGCAGTACTTC; cdr3_aa: CASSFAQGPSSYEQYF; v_call: TRBV12-3/TRBV12-4; j_call: TRBJ2-7; d_call: NA; clone_size: many
cdr3_nt: TGTGCCAGCAGTTGGACAGAGGTCCAAGAGACCCAGTACTTC; cdr3_aa: CASSWTEVQETQYF; v_call: TRBV12-3/TRBV12-4; j_call: TRBJ2-5; d_call: NA; clone_size: NA
cdr3_nt: TGTGCCAGCAGTCCTCCGGGAGAACGGTCCTACAATGAGCAGTTCTTC; cdr3_aa: CASSPPGERSYNEQFF; v_call: TRBV11-2; j_call: TRBJ2-1; d_call: NA; clone_size: few
cdr3_nt: TGTGCCAGCCAGGAGGCCGGGACACGGAATCAGCCCCAGCATTTT; cdr3_aa: CASQEAGTRNQPQHF; v_call: TRBV19; j_call: TRBJ1-5; d_call: NA; clone_size: NA
cdr3_nt: TGTGCCAGCAGCTCCCGGGACAGGGGATCACCCCTCCACTTT; cdr3_aa: CASSSRDRGSPLHF; v_call: TRBV7-9; j_call: TRBJ1-6; d_call: TRBD1; clone_size: NA
cdr3_nt: TGTGCCAGCAGAGGACAGTCCCAGGGCCCAAACGAGCAGTACTTC; cdr3_aa: CASRGQSQGPNEQYF; v_call: TRBV7-6; j_call: TRBJ2-7; d_call: NA; clone_size: many
cdr3_nt: TGCAGCGCCCTAGGACAGCGCGGAAACACCATATATTTT; cdr3_aa: CSALGQRGNTIYF; v_call: TRBV29-1; j_call: TRBJ1-3; d_call: NA; clone_size: many
cdr3_nt: TGTGCCTGCACGGAATTCCCCGGGGGGGAGCAGTACTTC; cdr3_aa: CACTEFPGGEQYF; v_call: TRBV27; j_call: TRBJ2-7; d_call: TRBD2; clone_size: many
cdr3_nt: TGTGCCAGTAGTAAGACTAGCACAGATACGCAGTATTTT; cdr3_aa: CASSKTSTDTQYF; v_call: TRBV19; j_call: TRBJ2-3; d_call: NA; clone_size: NA
cdr3_nt: TGTGCCAGCAGGGGGACAGCTAACACCGGGGAGCTGTTTTTT; cdr3_aa: CASRGTANTGELFF; v_call: TRBV2; j_call: TRBJ2-2; d_call: TRBD1; clone_size: many
cdr3_nt: TGTGCCAGCAGCTTTCGTGCAGGGATGAATTCACCCCTCCACTTT; cdr3_aa: CASSFRAGMNSPLHF; v_call: TRBV7-3; j_call: TRBJ1-6; d_call: NA; clone_size: many
cdr3_nt: TGTGCCAGCAGTCTCGGGACAGGGGACCCGGGGCAGTACTTC; cdr3_aa: CASSLGTGDPGQYF; v_call: TRBV6-5; j_call: TRBJ2-7; d_call: TRBD1; clone_size: NA
cdr3_nt: TGTGCCAGCAGTTCCGCGGGACTGATTCAGGGGGAGCAGTTCTTC; cdr3_aa: CASSSAGLIQGEQFF; v_call: TRBV12-3/TRBV12-4; j_call: TRBJ2-1; d_call: NA; clone_size: NA
cdr3_nt: TGTGCCAGCAGCTTAGATTGGTATGGCTACACCTTC; cdr3_aa: CASSLDWYGYTF; v_call: TRBV7-9; j_call: TRBJ1-2; d_call: NA; clone_size: few
cdr3_nt: TGTGCCAGCAGCCCAGACGGATCCTACGAGCAGTACTTC; cdr3_aa: CASSPDGSYEQYF; v_call: TRBV7-9; j_call: TRBJ2-7; d_call: NA; clone_size: few
cdr3_nt: TGTGCCAGCAGCTTAACGAGCTACAGAGGAGCCGGGGAGCTGTTTTTT; cdr3_aa: CASSLTSYRGAGELFF; v_call: TRBV7-3; j_call: TRBJ2-2; d_call: NA; clone_size: few
cdr3_nt: TGTGCCAGCAGCTTCCGGACAGGGCCCGGGGAGCTGTTTTTT; cdr3_aa: CASSFRTGPGELFF; v_call: TRBV5-6; j_call: TRBJ2-2; d_call: TRBD1; clone_size: many
cdr3_nt: TGTGCCAGCAGCCAAGGGGTAGTAGGGACCCAGTACTTC; cdr3_aa: CASSQGVVGTQYF; v_call: TRBV14; j_call: TRBJ2-5; d_call: NA; clone_size: few
cdr3_nt: TGCGCCAGCAGCTTGGAAGTCTGGGGAGGAAACACCATATATTTT; cdr3_aa: CASSLEVWGGNTIYF; v_call: TRBV5-1; j_call: TRBJ1-3; d_call: NA; clone_size: NA
cdr3_nt: TGCGCCAGCTCTCTGGGGACAGAATACTTTTTT; cdr3_aa: CASSLGTEYFF; v_call: TRBV4-1; j_call: TRBJ1-4; d_call: TRBD1; clone_size: NA
cdr3_nt: TGTGCCAGCAGTAGACAGGTGAACACTGAAGCTTTCTTT; cdr3_aa: CASSRQVNTEAFF; v_call: TRBV9; j_call: TRBJ1-1; d_call: NA; clone_size: NA